The sequence of this TCR beta chain was determined in a study of CD8+ T cells in alopecia areata. Study-wide background: People stayed on tofacitinib for 6 to 18 months, then stopped the drug for 6 months.

Described treatment: oral pan-JAK inhibitor, 5-10 mg twice daily. Punch biopsies of lesional scalp, plus peripheral blood, were taken from alopecia areata patients. This clone was counted only a few times. The CDR3 length is 15 residues. Trimming shortened V by 7 bases and J by 5 bases, and 20 bases separated the two germline ends. Germline values: CDR1 SGHTA, CDR2 FQGNSA. Reverse transcription of extracted RNA yielded cDNA, which provided the sequencing template. Assay used: immunoSEQ multiplex PCR; TCRdb lists only in-frame clones, some missing. The top ten clones hold about a sixth of a sample with 110,000 to 150,000 clones, around 50% of them seen once.

V and J are TRBV7-2 and TRBJ2-5; D possibly corresponds to TRBD2 (5 bases). The receptor's source is a human donor with alopecia areata. Sequencing used CD8+ T cells sorted from blood, obtained at week 4, from a patient treated with tofacitinib. CDR3 amino acids: CASTRRWGVSETQYF. Here the CDR3 DNA reads TGTGCCAGCACTAGGAGGTGGGGTGTGTCGGAGACCCAGTACTTC.